Described below is a single T cell receptor beta chain sequence and its context. This entry is derived from a study of regulatory T cells in long-lasting Graves disease. Noted time point: newly diagnosed GD, antithyroid drugs for less than 3 months. The TCR library was made from RNA extracted from PBMCs. The CDR3 runs 14 residues. Germline CDR1 and CDR2: DFQATT and SNEGSKA (reference sequence). V was pared by 5 bases and J by 6 bases, with 18 bases between. The authors built TCR beta libraries using iRepertoire HTBI primers and Arm-PCR of CDR3 regions. Authors' data handling: Analysis of the samples identified around 64 TRBV and 15 or so TRBJ segments. One entry per CDR3 protein results from TCRdb running MiXCR on the multiplex PCR reads. The V and J calls follow TCRdb's processing rather than the paper's. This sample has hundreds of thousands of distinct CDR3 sequences, with approximately 15% found just once.

A further study also used this sample, focusing on T cells in Graves' hyperthyroidism and ophthalmopathy.

The gene calls are TRBV20-1 and TRBJ2-3, with D perhaps matching TRBD2 (5 bases). Sequenced material: peripheral blood mononuclear cells (PBMCs), taken at new diagnosis, from a patient treated with antithyroid drugs. This TCR came from a man aged 40-50 years with Graves disease. CDR3 DNA: TGCAGTGCTTCCACTAGGGCCCTGGGGGATACGCAGTATTTT. Translated, it gives CSASTRALGDTQYF.